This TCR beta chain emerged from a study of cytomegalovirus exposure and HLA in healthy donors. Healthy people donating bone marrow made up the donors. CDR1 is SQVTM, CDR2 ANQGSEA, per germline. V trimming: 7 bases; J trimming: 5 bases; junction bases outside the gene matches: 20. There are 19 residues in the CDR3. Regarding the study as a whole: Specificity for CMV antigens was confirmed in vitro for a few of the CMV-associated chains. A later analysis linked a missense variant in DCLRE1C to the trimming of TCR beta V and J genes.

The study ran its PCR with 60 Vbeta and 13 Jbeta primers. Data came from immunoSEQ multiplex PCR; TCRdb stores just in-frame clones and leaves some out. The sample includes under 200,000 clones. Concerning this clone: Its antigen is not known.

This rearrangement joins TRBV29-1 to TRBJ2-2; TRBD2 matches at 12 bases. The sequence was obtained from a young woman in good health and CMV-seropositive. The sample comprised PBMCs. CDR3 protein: CSAPRARTGTSGSTGELFF. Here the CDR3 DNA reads TGCAGCGCTCCTAGAGCCCGGACCGGGACTAGCGGGTCGACCGGGGAGCTGTTTTTT.